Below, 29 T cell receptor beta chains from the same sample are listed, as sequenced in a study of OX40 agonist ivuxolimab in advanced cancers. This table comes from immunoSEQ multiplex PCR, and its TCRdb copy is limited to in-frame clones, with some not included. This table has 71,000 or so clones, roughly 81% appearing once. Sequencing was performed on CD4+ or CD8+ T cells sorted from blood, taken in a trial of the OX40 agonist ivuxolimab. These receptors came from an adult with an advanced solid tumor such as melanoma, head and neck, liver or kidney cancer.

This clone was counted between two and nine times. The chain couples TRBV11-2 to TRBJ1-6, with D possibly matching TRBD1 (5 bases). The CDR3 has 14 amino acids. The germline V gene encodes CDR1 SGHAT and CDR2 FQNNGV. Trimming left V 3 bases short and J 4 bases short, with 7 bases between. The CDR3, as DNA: TGTGCCAGCAGCTTCACAGGTTATAATTCACCCCTCCACTTT. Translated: CASSFTGYNSPLHF.

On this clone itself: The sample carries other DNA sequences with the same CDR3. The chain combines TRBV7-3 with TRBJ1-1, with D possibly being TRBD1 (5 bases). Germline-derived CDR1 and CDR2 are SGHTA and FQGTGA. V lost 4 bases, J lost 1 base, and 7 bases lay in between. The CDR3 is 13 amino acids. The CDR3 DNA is TGTGCCAGCAGCTCCCAGGGGAACACTGAAGCTTTCTTT. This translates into CASSSQGNTEAFF.

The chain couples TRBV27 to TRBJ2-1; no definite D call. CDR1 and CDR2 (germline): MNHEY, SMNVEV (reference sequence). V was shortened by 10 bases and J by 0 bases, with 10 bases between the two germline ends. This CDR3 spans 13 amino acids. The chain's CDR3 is CATRKSSYNEQFF. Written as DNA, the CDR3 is TGTGCCACCAGAAAGAGCTCCTACAATGAGCAGTTCTTC.

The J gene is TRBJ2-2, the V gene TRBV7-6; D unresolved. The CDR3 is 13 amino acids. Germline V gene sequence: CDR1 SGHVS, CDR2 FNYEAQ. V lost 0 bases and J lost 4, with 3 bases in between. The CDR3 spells CASSLAPTGELFF. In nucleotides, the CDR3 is TGTGCCAGCAGCTTAGCGCCCACCGGGGAGCTGTTTTTT.

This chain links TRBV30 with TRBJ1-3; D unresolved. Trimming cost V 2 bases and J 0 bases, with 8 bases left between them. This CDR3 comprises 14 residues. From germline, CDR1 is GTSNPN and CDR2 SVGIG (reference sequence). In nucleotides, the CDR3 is TGTGCCTGGAGTCCCCGAAACTCTGGAAACACCATATATTTT. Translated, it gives CAWSPRNSGNTIYF.

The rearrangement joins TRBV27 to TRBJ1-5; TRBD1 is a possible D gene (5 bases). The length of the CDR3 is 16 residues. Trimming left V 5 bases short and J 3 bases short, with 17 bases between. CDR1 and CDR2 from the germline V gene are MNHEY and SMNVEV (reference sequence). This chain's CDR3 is CASSLTTSGFNQPQHF. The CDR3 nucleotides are TGTGCCAGCAGTCTCACTACCTCAGGGTTCAATCAGCCCCAGCATTTT.

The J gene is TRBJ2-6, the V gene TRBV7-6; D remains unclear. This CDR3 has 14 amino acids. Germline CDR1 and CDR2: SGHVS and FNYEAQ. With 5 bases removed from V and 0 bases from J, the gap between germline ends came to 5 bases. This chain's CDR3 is CASSQSSGANVLTF. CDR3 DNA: TGTGCCAGCAGCCAAAGCTCTGGGGCCAACGTCCTGACTTTC.

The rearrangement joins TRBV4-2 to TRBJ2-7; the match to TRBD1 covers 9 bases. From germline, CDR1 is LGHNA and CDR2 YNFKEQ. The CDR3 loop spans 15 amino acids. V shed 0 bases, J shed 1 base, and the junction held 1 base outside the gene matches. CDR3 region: CASSQEGQGSYEQYF. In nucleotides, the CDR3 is TGTGCCAGCAGCCAAGAGGGACAGGGTTCCTACGAGCAGTACTTC.

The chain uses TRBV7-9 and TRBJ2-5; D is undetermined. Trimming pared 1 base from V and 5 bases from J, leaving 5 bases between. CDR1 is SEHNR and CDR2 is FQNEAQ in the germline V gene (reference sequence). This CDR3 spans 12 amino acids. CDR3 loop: CASSLGSETQYF. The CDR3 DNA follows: TGTGCCAGCAGCTTAGGGTCGGAGACCCAGTACTTC.

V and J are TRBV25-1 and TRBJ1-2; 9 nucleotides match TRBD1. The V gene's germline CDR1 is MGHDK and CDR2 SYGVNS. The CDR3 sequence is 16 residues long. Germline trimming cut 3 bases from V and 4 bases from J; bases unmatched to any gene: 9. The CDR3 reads CASSDPGTGSVYGYTF. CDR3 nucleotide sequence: TGTGCCAGCAGTGACCCCGGGACAGGGTCGGTCTATGGCTACACCTTC.

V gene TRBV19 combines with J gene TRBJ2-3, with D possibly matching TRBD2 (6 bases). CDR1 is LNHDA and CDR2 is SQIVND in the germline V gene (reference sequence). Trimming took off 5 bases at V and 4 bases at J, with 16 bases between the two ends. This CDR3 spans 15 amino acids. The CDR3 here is CASSPSWGVPDTQYF. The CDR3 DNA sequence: TGTGCCAGTAGTCCCTCCTGGGGGGTTCCAGATACGCAGTATTTT.

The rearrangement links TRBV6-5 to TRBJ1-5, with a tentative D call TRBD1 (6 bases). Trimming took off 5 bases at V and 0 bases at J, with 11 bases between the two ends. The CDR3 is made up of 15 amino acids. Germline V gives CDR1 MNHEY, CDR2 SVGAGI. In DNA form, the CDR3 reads TGTGCCAGCAGTCGGACAGCCTTTAGCAATCAGCCCCAGCATTTT. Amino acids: CASSRTAFSNQPQHF.

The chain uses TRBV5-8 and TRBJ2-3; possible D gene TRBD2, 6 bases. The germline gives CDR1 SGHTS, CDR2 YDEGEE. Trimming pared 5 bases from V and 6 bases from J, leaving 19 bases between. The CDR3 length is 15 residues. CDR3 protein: CASRAVGGVRDTQYF. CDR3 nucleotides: TGTGCCAGCAGGGCCGTGGGCGGGGTGCGGGATACGCAGTATTTT.

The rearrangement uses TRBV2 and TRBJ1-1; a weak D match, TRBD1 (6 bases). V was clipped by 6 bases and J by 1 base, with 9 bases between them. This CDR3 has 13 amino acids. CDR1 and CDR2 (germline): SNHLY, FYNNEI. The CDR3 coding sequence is TGTGCCAGCAGGAGACAGGAGAACACTGAAGCTTTCTTT. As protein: CASRRQENTEAFF.

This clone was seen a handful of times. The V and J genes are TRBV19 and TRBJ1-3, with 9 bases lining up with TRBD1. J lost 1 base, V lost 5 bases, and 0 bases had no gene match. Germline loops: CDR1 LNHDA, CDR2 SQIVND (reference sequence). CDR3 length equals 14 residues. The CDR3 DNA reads TGTGCCAGTAGTGGGACAGGGTCTGGAAACACCATATATTTT. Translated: CASSGTGSGNTIYF.

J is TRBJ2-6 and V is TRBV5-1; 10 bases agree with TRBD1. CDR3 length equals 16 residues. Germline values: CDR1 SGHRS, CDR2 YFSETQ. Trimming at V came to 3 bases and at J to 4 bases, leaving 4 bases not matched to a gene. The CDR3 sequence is CASSWDRGRGANVLTF. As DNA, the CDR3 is TGCGCCAGCAGCTGGGACAGGGGAAGGGGGGCCAACGTCCTGACTTTC.

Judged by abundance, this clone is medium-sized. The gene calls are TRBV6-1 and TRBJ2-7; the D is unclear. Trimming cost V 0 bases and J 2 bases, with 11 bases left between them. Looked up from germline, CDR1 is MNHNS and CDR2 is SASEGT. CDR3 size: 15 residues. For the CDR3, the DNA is TGTGCCAGCAGTGAAGCGGTGGATAATGCCTACGAGCAGTACTTC. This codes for CASSEAVDNAYEQYF.

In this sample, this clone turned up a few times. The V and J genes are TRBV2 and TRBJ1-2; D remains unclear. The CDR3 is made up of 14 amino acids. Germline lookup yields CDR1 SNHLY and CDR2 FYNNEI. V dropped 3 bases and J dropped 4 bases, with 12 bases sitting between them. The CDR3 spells CASSEEGFGYGYTF. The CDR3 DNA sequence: TGTGCCAGCAGTGAGGAGGGTTTTGGCTATGGCTACACCTTC.

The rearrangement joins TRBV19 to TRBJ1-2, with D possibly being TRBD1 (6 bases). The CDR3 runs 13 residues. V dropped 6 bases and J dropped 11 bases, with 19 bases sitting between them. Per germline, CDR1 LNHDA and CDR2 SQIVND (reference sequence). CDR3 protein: CASSLRAERGYTF. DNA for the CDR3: TGTGCCAGTAGCCTCCGGGCTGAAAGGGGGTACACCTTC.

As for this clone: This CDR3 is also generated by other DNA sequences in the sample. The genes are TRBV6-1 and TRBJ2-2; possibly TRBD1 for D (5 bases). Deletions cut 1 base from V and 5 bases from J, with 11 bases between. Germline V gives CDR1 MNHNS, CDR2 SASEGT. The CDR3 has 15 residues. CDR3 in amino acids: CASSEGGLRTGELFF. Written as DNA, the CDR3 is TGTGCCAGCAGTGAAGGGGGCTTGAGAACCGGGGAGCTGTTTTTT.

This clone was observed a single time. This chain's CDR3 is CSVETGGTYEQYF. The CDR3 nucleotides read TGCAGCGTTGAAACAGGGGGAACCTACGAGCAGTACTTC. The V and J genes are TRBV29-1 and TRBJ2-7; the match to TRBD1 covers 8 bases. The CDR3 extends over 13 amino acids. Germline CDR1 SQVTM, CDR2 ANQGSEA. V trimming: 2 bases; J trimming: 2 bases; junction bases outside the gene matches: 2.

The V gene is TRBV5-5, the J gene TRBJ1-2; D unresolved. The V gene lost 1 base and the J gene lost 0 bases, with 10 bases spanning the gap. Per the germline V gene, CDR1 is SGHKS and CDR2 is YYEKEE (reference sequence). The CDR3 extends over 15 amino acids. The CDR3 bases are TGTGCCAGCAGCTTGAGGGCAGGTCCTAACTATGGCTACACCTTC. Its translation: CASSLRAGPNYGYTF. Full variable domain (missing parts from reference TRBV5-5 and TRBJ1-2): DAGVTQSPTHLIKTRGQQVTLRCSPISGHKSVSWYQQVLGQGPQFIFQYYEKEERGRGNFPDRFSARQFPNYSSELNVNALLLGDSALYLCASSLRAGPNYGYTFGSGTRLTVV.

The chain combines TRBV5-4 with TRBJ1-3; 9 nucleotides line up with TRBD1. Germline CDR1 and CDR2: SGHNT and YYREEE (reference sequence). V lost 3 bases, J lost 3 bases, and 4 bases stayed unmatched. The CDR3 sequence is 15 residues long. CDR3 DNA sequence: TGTGCCAGCAGCTCACAGGGGGCGAGTGGAAACACCATATATTTT. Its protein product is CASSSQGASGNTIYF.

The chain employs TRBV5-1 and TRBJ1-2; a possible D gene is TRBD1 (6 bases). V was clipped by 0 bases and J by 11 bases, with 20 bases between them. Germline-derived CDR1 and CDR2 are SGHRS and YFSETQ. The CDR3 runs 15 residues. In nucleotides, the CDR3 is TGCGCCAGCAGCTTGGTCTCCTCTCACAGGGCGACGTACACCTTC. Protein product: CASSLVSSHRATYTF.

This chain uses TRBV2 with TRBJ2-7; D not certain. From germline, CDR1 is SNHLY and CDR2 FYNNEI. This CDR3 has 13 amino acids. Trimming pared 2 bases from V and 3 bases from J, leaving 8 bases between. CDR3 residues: CASSEPPVYEQYF. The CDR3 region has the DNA TGTGCCAGCAGTGAACCCCCAGTCTACGAGCAGTACTTC. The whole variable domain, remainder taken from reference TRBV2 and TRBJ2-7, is EPEVTQTPSHQVTQMGQEVILRCVPISNHLYFYWYRQILGQKVEFLVSFYNNEISEKSEIFDDQFSVERPDGSNFTLKIRSTKLEDSAMYFCASSEPPVYEQYFGPGTRLTVT.

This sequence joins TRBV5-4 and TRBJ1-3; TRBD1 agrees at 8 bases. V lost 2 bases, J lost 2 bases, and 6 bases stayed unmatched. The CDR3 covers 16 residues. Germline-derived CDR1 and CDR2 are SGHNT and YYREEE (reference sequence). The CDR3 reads CASSFGTGIAGNTIYF. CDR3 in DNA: TGTGCCAGCAGCTTCGGGACAGGTATCGCTGGAAACACCATATATTTT. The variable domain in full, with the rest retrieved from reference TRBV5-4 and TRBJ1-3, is ETGVTQSPTHLIKTRGQQVTLRCSSQSGHNTVSWYQQALGQGPQFIFQYYREEENGRGNFPPRFSGLQFPNYSSELNVNALELDDSALYLCASSFGTGIAGNTIYFGEGSWLTVV.

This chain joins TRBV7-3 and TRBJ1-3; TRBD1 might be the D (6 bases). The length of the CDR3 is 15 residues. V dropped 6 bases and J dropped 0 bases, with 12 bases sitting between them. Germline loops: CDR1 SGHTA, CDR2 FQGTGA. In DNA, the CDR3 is TGTGCCAGCAGTAAAGCGGGGGCCTCTGGAAACACCATATATTTT. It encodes CASSKAGASGNTIYF.

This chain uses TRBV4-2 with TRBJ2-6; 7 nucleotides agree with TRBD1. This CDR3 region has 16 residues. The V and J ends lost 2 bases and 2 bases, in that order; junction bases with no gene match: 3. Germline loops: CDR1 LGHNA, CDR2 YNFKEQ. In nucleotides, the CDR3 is TGTGCCAGCAGCCAAAGACAGGGTCCTGGGGCCAACGTCCTGACTTTC. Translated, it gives CASSQRQGPGANVLTF.

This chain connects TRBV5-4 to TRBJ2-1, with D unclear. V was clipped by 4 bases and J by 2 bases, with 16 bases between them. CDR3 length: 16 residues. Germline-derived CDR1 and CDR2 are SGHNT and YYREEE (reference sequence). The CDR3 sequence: CASSTPAGFPYNEQFF. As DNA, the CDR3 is TGTGCCAGCAGCACGCCGGCTGGGTTTCCCTACAATGAGCAGTTCTTC.